The subject of this entry is one TCR beta chain. Its cognate antigen is unknown. This specimen belongs to a study of cytomegalovirus exposure and HLA in healthy donors. Study-wide findings and caveats: Several of the most significant clusters were apparently associated with common viral pathogens in a later analysis. Because they were indistinguishable, some V segments, including TRBV6-2 and TRBV6-3, were excluded. Presence/absence analyses rested on an assumption that sequencing depth was roughly uniform across donors.

The study ran its PCR with 60 Vbeta and 13 Jbeta primers. Per the original data handling: A later analysis counted approximately 88 million unique TCR beta chains, 10 million to 12 million shared. Assay: immunoSEQ multiplex PCR; the TCRdb copy retains only in-frame clones and omits some. The V and J calls and clone size come from that table; D and trimming were worked out from the DNA. The profile shows 250,000 to 350,000 clones, about four fifths of them singletons. CDR1 and CDR2 (germline): LGHNA, YNFKEQ. CDR3 length equals 15 residues. The V segment lost 0 bases and the J segment 5 bases; nucleotides outside the gene matches: 4.

The gene calls are TRBV4-2 and TRBJ2-1; 7 bases agree with TRBD2. The sequence came from a girl aged 2 to 9 in good health and CMV-seronegative. Sequencing input: PBMCs. Here the CDR3 reads CASSQEGLMNNEQFF. The CDR3 DNA follows: TGTGCCAGCAGCCAAGAGGGACTAATGAACAATGAGCAGTTCTTC.